Presented here are 6 T cell receptor beta chains from one specimen sequenced in a study of blood T cell repertoires in COVID-19. The data were produced by immunoSEQ multiplex PCR, yet TCRdb's version contains in-frame clones alone and is incomplete. Among 200,000 or so clones, more than 80% were seen once, and the ten largest hold about 10%. Sequencing used peripheral blood. These receptor sequences come from a woman aged 80 or over with acute or convalescent COVID-19.

This CDR3 is CASTLLAGNNEQFF. The CDR3 DNA reads TGTGCCAGTACCCTACTAGCGGGAAACAATGAGCAGTTCTTC. The chain has TRBV19 and TRBJ2-1; 10 nucleotides match TRBD2. V was clipped by 7 bases and J by 5 bases; unmatched bases: 5. In germline, CDR1 is LNHDA, CDR2 SQIVND (reference sequence). The CDR3 consists of 14 residues.

The chain carries TRBV21-1 and TRBJ2-7; TRBD1, as called in the table, went unchecked against the DNA. TRBV21-1 is a pseudogene segment. The length of the CDR3 is 15 residues. DNA for the CDR3: TGTGCCAGCAGCAAAGGACAGGGGGCAGGTTACGAGCAGTACTTC. Translation gives CASSKGQGAGYEQYF.

This clone has only a few counts. This rearrangement joins TRBV30 to TRBJ1-6, with D tentatively TRBD1 (5 bases). Trimming removed 0 bases at V and 7 bases at J, with 10 bases between. This CDR3 has 14 residues. Looked up from germline, CDR1 is GTSNPN and CDR2 is SVGIG (reference sequence). The CDR3 sequence is CAWSVRGDNSPLHF. CDR3 DNA sequence: TGTGCCTGGAGTGTTCGCGGGGACAATTCACCCCTCCACTTT.

The rearrangement links TRBV13 to TRBJ1-2, with 9 bases identical to TRBD1. With V trimmed by 4 bases and J by 6 bases, 12 bases remained unmatched. The CDR3 has 16 residues. CDR1 and CDR2 (germline): PRHDT, FYEKMQ (reference sequence). CDR3 nucleotide sequence: TGTGCCAGCAGCTATAACTCCGGGACAGGGAATGATGGCTACACCTTC. Its translation: CASSYNSGTGNDGYTF.

This CDR3 reads CASPGDVKNTGELFF. CDR3 DNA: TGTGCCAGCCCGGGGGACGTTAAAAACACCGGGGAGCTGTTTTTT. The chain combines TRBV3-1 (or the pseudogene TRBV3-2) with TRBJ2-2, with a weak D call TRBD2 (6 bases). Looked up from germline, CDR1 is LGHDT and CDR2 is YNNKEL (reference sequence). This CDR3 contains 15 residues. Trimming removed 8 bases at V and 2 bases at J, with 15 bases between.

V and J are TRBV9 and TRBJ1-6, with TRBD1 matching over 11 bases. Germline loops: CDR1 SGDLS, CDR2 YYNGEE. The CDR3 extends over 16 amino acids. J lost 7 bases, V lost 4 bases, and 7 bases had no gene match. This chain's CDR3 is CASSLGQGAENSPLHF. The CDR3 DNA reads as TGTGCCAGCAGCTTAGGACAGGGGGCGGAAAATTCACCCCTCCACTTT.